The 32 T cell receptor beta chains below all came from one sample that was sequenced in a study of beta chain features in type 1 diabetes. Broader study findings: Type 1 diabetes patients had TCRB CDR3s that were shorter (moderately but significantly so) in all four CD4+ subsets.

The antigens these receptors bind are not known. Reverse transcription of all isolated RNA meant that expressed TCRB transcripts were sequenced. TCRdb keeps only in-frame clones here, not all; method: immunoSEQ multiplex PCR. The table has a few hundred thousand clones, approximately 13% seen once. The source material was naive CD4+ T cells from blood. The receptor source for this set is a woman aged 18-29 years with type 1 diabetes.

This clone was detected many times. J is TRBJ2-7 and V is TRBV7-9; D unresolved. The CDR3 consists of 13 residues. Trimming took off 0 bases at V and 6 bases at J, with 9 bases between the two ends. CDR1 and CDR2 (germline): SEHNR, FQNEAQ (reference sequence). As DNA, the CDR3 is TGTGCCAGCAGCTTAGCGGTCGTAAGCGAGCAGTACGTC. This codes for CASSLAVVSEQYV.

This clone was picked up a small number of times. The rearrangement uses TRBV18 and TRBJ2-7, with D perhaps matching TRBD1 (5 bases). V was cut by 0 bases and J by 1 base, with 10 bases left in between. Germline CDR1 and CDR2: KGHSH and LQKENI. The CDR3 spans 15 residues. The CDR3 loop is CASSPPQGTSYEQYF. As DNA, the CDR3 is TGTGCCAGCTCACCACCCCAGGGTACGTCCTACGAGCAGTACTTC.

This clone has more than one count but fewer than ten. This rearrangement joins TRBV9 to TRBJ1-2; perhaps TRBD1 as D (6 bases). V lost 4 bases and J lost 3, with 13 bases in between. CDR1 and CDR2 (germline): SGDLS, YYNGEE. The CDR3 has 14 residues. The CDR3 DNA sequence: TGTGCCAGCAGCACAGAACAGGGATACTATGGCTACACCTTC. This gives the protein CASSTEQGYYGYTF.

The chain combines TRBV30 with TRBJ2-1; 11 bases align to TRBD2. J lost 4 bases, V lost 2 bases, and 7 bases had no gene match. CDR3 length: 16 amino acids. Looked up from germline, CDR1 is GTSNPN and CDR2 is SVGIG (reference sequence). The CDR3 DNA reads TGTGCCTGGAGTACCCTGACTAGCGGGACGTACAATGAGCAGTTCTTC. Its protein is CAWSTLTSGTYNEQFF.

The CDR3 here is CASSQPRALVSEAFF. The CDR3 DNA reads TGTGCCAGCAGCCAACCGAGGGCACTCGTCTCTGAAGCTTTCTTT. V and J are TRBV14 and TRBJ1-1; no firm D call. The CDR3 is 15 amino acids. The V gene lost 2 bases and the J gene lost 6 bases, with 16 bases spanning the gap. Germline-derived CDR1 and CDR2 are SGHDN and FVKESK.

This chain connects TRBV9 to TRBJ2-1; 11 nucleotides match TRBD2. The CDR3 has 17 residues. The germline gives CDR1 SGDLS, CDR2 YYNGEE. The V segment lost 4 bases and the J segment 4 bases; nucleotides outside the gene matches: 10. The CDR3 sequence is CASSTASGTSGYNEQFF. The DNA for the CDR3 is TGTGCCAGCAGCACAGCTTCCGGGACTAGCGGATACAATGAGCAGTTCTTC.

The V and J genes are TRBV15 and TRBJ2-3, with 15 positions matching TRBD2. Looked up from germline, CDR1 is LNHNV and CDR2 is YYDKDF (reference sequence). V lost 0 bases and J lost 5; bases outside the gene matches: 9. This CDR3 is built from 19 residues. CDR3 sequence: CATSRDGWTSGRVQDTQYF. DNA of the CDR3: TGTGCCACCAGCAGAGATGGGTGGACTAGCGGGAGGGTCCAAGATACGCAGTATTTT.

In this sample, this clone turned up a few times. V and J are TRBV7-2 and TRBJ2-3; D is possibly TRBD2 (7 bases). Between the trimmed V and J ends, which lost 5 bases and 4 bases, there was a span of 19 bases. The CDR3 consists of 16 residues. Germline CDR1 reads SGHTA; CDR2 reads FQGNSA. The CDR3 sequence: CASSLTWGGRADTQYF. The CDR3 DNA is TGTGCCAGCAGCCTCACTTGGGGGGGCCGGGCAGATACGCAGTATTTT.

The chain has TRBV10-3 and TRBJ1-2; weak D call: TRBD1 (6 bases). This CDR3 spans 13 amino acids. The V and J ends lost 10 bases and 4 bases respectively, with 16 bases between them. CDR1 and CDR2 (germline): ENHRY, SYGVKD. CDR3 bases: TGTGCCACCAGAGAACAGGGCCCCTATGGCTACACCTTC. Translating gives CATREQGPYGYTF.

The DNA of the CDR3 is TGTGCCAGCAGGACTTTAGCGGGAGCGGGAGAGACCCAGTACTTC. Protein product: CASRTLAGAGETQYF. The rearrangement uses TRBV2 and TRBJ2-5; TRBD2 matches 9 bases. Germline V gene lookup returns CDR1 SNHLY and CDR2 FYNNEI. J was trimmed by 4 bases and V by 6 bases; bases with no gene match: 9. This CDR3 is built from 15 residues.

The genes are TRBV4-1 and TRBJ1-1, with no clear D. Trimming took off 2 bases at V and 0 bases at J, with 7 bases between the two ends. Germline lookup yields CDR1 MGHRA and CDR2 YSYEKL. This CDR3 is 14 amino acids long. CDR3 DNA: TGCGCCAGCAGCCAACAGAACATGAACACTGAAGCTTTCTTT. This encodes CASSQQNMNTEAFF.

There are a few counts of this clone. The chain recombines TRBV30 with TRBJ1-1; 8 bases are shared with TRBD1. The V segment lost 5 bases and the J segment 0 bases; nucleotides outside the gene matches: 8. CDR3 length equals 15 residues. Germline assignment: CDR1 GTSNPN and CDR2 SVGIG (reference sequence). The CDR3 DNA sequence: TGTGCCTGGGGGGGGACAGGCGTAATGAACACTGAAGCTTTCTTT. It codes for CAWGGTGVMNTEAFF.

This chain uses TRBV28 with TRBJ1-1; 9 nucleotides match TRBD1. The germline V gene encodes CDR1 MDHEN and CDR2 SYDVKM. V lost 8 bases, J lost 1 base, and 14 bases stayed unmatched. There are 17 residues in the CDR3. CDR3 DNA: TGTGCCAGCGGGCTGCCGGGACAGGGAATTCCGAACACTGAAGCTTTCTTT. This sequence encodes CASGLPGQGIPNTEAFF.

V gene TRBV7-3 combines with J gene TRBJ2-1; D is undetermined. Germline assignment: CDR1 SGHTA and CDR2 FQGTGA. Trimming took 1 base from V and 0 from J, leaving 10 bases between them. This CDR3 has 16 residues. CDR3 sequence reads: CASSLIRVGSYNEQFF. CDR3 DNA sequence: TGTGCCAGCAGCTTAATCCGGGTGGGCTCCTACAATGAGCAGTTCTTC.

V and J are TRBV18 and TRBJ1-2; TRBD1 is a possible D gene (5 bases). The CDR3 runs to 14 residues. CDR1 is KGHSH and CDR2 is LQKENI in the germline V gene. Trimming left V 4 bases short and J 7 bases short, with 16 bases between. In DNA form, the CDR3 reads TGTGCCAGCTCACTAACGACAGTCTCTCCTGGCTACACCTTC. Protein sequence: CASSLTTVSPGYTF.

The sample holds a few counts of this clone. The rearrangement uses TRBV7-2 and TRBJ1-5; TRBD1 is a possible D gene (5 bases). The germline gives CDR1 SGHTA, CDR2 FQGNSA. The CDR3 extends over 13 amino acids. The germline V and J ends were trimmed by 0 bases and 8 bases, with 8 bases remaining between them. CDR3 DNA sequence: TGTGCCAGCAGCTTAGCGGGGGGGGAGCCCCAGCATTTT. It translates to CASSLAGGEPQHF.

V usage is TRBV9 and J usage is TRBJ1-2; D gene ambiguous. The V gene lost 0 bases and the J gene lost 8 bases, with 17 bases spanning the gap. Germline lookup yields CDR1 SGDLS and CDR2 YYNGEE. The CDR3 has 15 amino acids. CDR3 sequence (DNA): TGTGCCAGCAGCGTAGTGGTGGTGAGATTCAGGGGCTACACCTTC. This codes for CASSVVVVRFRGYTF.

The chain is built from TRBV30 and TRBJ2-3, with D possibly TRBD2 on 5 matching bases. In germline, CDR1 is GTSNPN, CDR2 SVGIG (reference sequence). This CDR3 has 14 amino acids. Trimming took off 8 bases at V and 1 base at J, with 16 bases between the two ends. CDR3: CALGVGSGTDTQYF. The CDR3 DNA follows: TGTGCCCTCGGGGTTGGCTCGGGCACAGATACGCAGTATTTT.

This clone was recorded a few times. The chain's CDR3 is CASSPGQGGFYEQYV. The CDR3, as DNA: TGCGCCAGCAGCCCGGGACAGGGAGGCTTCTACGAGCAGTACGTC. The chain employs TRBV5-1 and TRBJ2-7; 9 bases line up with TRBD1. J gave up 3 bases and V 4 bases, and 8 bases lay outside the gene matches. The CDR3 totals 15 residues. Looked up from germline, CDR1 is SGHRS and CDR2 is YFSETQ.

CDR3 DNA: TGTGCCAGCAGCCTTAGCGGGAGAAGTTCCTACGAGCAGTACGTC. Its translation: CASSLSGRSSYEQYV. J is TRBJ2-7 and V is TRBV27; TRBD2 agrees at 9 bases. The CDR3 runs to 15 residues. V shed 6 bases and J 1 base; nucleotides not matched to a gene: 7. Looked up from germline, CDR1 is MNHEY and CDR2 is SMNVEV (reference sequence).

In this sample, this clone turned up a few times. The rearrangement links TRBV6-5 to TRBJ2-1, with 8 bases that match TRBD2. Germline V CDR1 and CDR2: MNHEY, SVGAGI. Trimming cost V 6 bases and J 6 bases; bases outside gene matches: 7. The CDR3 is 14 residues long. The CDR3 bases are TGTGCCAGCAGCCCCGGGACTAGTCTCAATGAGCAGTTCTTC. It translates to CASSPGTSLNEQFF.

The chain is built from TRBV11-2 and TRBJ2-5; possible D gene TRBD2, 5 bases. Trimming stripped 3 bases from V and 5 bases from J, with 16 bases between. The CDR3 extends over 15 amino acids. Germline CDR1 is SGHAT and CDR2 is FQNNGV. This CDR3 is CASSLAQRLVETQYF. CDR3 in DNA: TGTGCCAGCAGCTTGGCTCAGCGGCTGGTGGAGACCCAGTACTTC. Combining the CDR3 with reference TRBV11-2 and TRBJ2-5 gives the whole variable domain EAGVAQSPRYKIIEKRQSVAFWCNPISGHATLYWYQQILGQGPKLLIQFQNNGVVDDSQLPKDRFSAERLKGVDSTLKIQPAKLEDSAVYLCASSLAQRLVETQYFGPGTRLLVL.

The chain joins TRBV6-5 to TRBJ2-3, with 10 positions matching TRBD1. The CDR3 has 14 residues. CDR1 MNHEY and CDR2 SVGAGI come from the germline V gene. J lost 4 bases, V lost 5 bases, and 3 bases had no gene match. CDR3 protein: CASSAGTGADTQYF. For the CDR3, the DNA is TGTGCCAGCAGTGCCGGGACAGGGGCAGATACGCAGTATTTT.

The chain is built from TRBV7-2 and TRBJ2-7; D may be TRBD2 (5 bases). Germline V gene lookup returns CDR1 SGHTA and CDR2 FQGNSA. There are 12 residues in the CDR3. V gave up 2 bases and J gave up 4 bases, with 6 bases separating them. Here the CDR3 DNA reads TGTGCCAGCAGCTTATCGGGATACGAGCAGTACGTC. It codes for CASSLSGYEQYV.

The V gene is TRBV9, the J gene TRBJ2-3, with 8 bases identical to TRBD2. V shed 2 bases and J 1 base; nucleotides not matched to a gene: 6. The CDR3 has 16 amino acids. Germline CDR1 is SGDLS and CDR2 is YYNGEE. The CDR3 sequence is CASSVGAGAGTDTQYF. The DNA for the CDR3 is TGTGCCAGCAGCGTCGGAGCGGGAGCAGGCACAGATACGCAGTATTTT.

The chain employs TRBV15 and TRBJ1-5, with unresolved D. CDR1 is LNHNV and CDR2 is YYDKDF in the germline V gene (reference sequence). This CDR3 is built from 15 residues. The ends were cut back, 0 bases at V and 1 base at J, with 7 bases in the middle. The CDR3 is CATSRDDISNQPQHF. CDR3 bases: TGTGCCACCAGCAGAGATGACATCAGCAATCAGCCCCAGCATTTT.

The chain joins TRBV10-1 to TRBJ2-7; TRBD1 agrees at 8 bases. This CDR3 is 14 amino acids long. Looked up from germline, CDR1 is WNHNN and CDR2 is SYGVQD (reference sequence). Trimming at V came to 10 bases and at J to 5 bases, leaving 13 bases not matched to a gene. CDR3 DNA sequence: TGCGCCATCCCAAAACAGAGGACAGGGAACGAGCAGTACTTC. This sequence encodes CAIPKQRTGNEQYF.

This clone was picked up a small number of times. The V and J genes are TRBV29-1 and TRBJ2-2; 10 nucleotides agree with TRBD1. With 4 bases clipped from V and 1 base from J, the junction kept 3 bases outside the gene matches. The CDR3 runs 15 residues. Germline V lookup: CDR1 SQVTM, CDR2 ANQGSEA. The CDR3 loop reads CSVGRTGGNTGELFF. The CDR3 DNA follows: TGCAGCGTTGGCAGGACAGGGGGGAACACCGGGGAGCTGTTTTTT.

This clone was counted between two and nine times. The chain couples TRBV11-2 to TRBJ2-1; TRBD1 agrees at 9 bases. The length of the CDR3 is 15 residues. Looked up from germline, CDR1 is SGHAT and CDR2 is FQNNGV. With V trimmed by 1 base and J by 4 bases, 2 bases remained unmatched. CDR3: CASSLGQGDYNEQFF. The CDR3 nucleotides read TGTGCCAGCAGCTTAGGACAGGGGGATTACAATGAGCAGTTCTTC.

The chain carries TRBV5-1 and TRBJ1-2, with a tentative D call TRBD1 (6 bases). V was shortened by 4 bases and J by 2 bases, with 9 bases between the two germline ends. CDR1 and CDR2 (germline): SGHRS, YFSETQ. CDR3 length: 13 amino acids. CDR3 coding DNA: TGCGCCAGCAGCCCCGGACAGAACTATGGCTACACCTTC. Amino acids: CASSPGQNYGYTF.

This clone occurred a few times. This chain links TRBV11-3 with TRBJ2-1; TRBD2 is a possible D gene (6 bases). There are 16 residues in the CDR3. The V end lost 1 base, the J end lost 10 bases, and 20 bases lay between the germline ends. Germline V gene sequence: CDR1 SGHNT, CDR2 YENEEA. In DNA, the CDR3 is TGTGCCAGCAGCTTAGGTCTGGGGCGGGGCGGAGACGAGCAGTTCTTC. Translating it yields CASSLGLGRGGDEQFF.

This clone has only a few counts. J is TRBJ1-2 and V is TRBV28; 8 positions agree with TRBD1. CDR3 size: 14 residues. The V gene end was trimmed by 6 bases and the J gene end by 2 bases; junction bases not matched to a gene: 5. Looked up from germline, CDR1 is MDHEN and CDR2 is SYDVKM. The CDR3 sequence: CASRTRGQNYGYTF. The CDR3 DNA reads TGTGCCAGCAGAACCAGGGGGCAAAACTATGGCTACACCTTC.